This TCR beta chain was obtained from a study of blood T cells in healthy people across ages. General study points: Long-lived donors had more naive CD4+ cells and higher diversity than aged donors. Leaving the PBMCs unsorted stopped any conclusive comparison of naive versus antigen-experienced cells.

The CDR3 runs to 15 residues. Trimming took off 0 bases at V and 6 bases at J, with 12 bases between the two ends. The germline V gene encodes CDR1 LNHNV and CDR2 YYDKDF (reference sequence). Comment on this clonotype: The antigen is undetermined.

With a J-beta primer mix and a sample-barcoded 5' primer, a second PCR ran roughly 6 to 11 cycles. Sequencing of every sample gave 2.5 million or more CDR3-containing paired-end reads. In TCRdb, the 5' RACE reads were re-called with MiXCR into one record per CDR3 protein. The sample consists of around 780,000 distinct CDR3 sequences, roughly three fifths of them appearing once. The TCR was taken from a man aged 40-50 years in good health. The chain has TRBV15 and TRBJ1-5; a possible D gene is TRBD1 (6 bases). Material: blood. The CDR3 DNA sequence: TGTGCCACCAGCAGAGACAGGGGAACAAGTCAGCCCCAGCATTTT. Translation gives CATSRDRGTSQPQHF.